This TCR beta chain was profiled in a study of OX40 agonist ivuxolimab in advanced cancers. V was trimmed by 3 bases and J by 4 bases, leaving 23 bases between them. CDR1 SGHNT and CDR2 YYREEE come from the germline V gene (reference sequence). The length of the CDR3 is 18 residues. TCRdb's table, derived via immunoSEQ multiplex PCR, lists solely in-frame clones and lacks some. The table lists 85,000 to 100,000 clones, 85% to 95% of them singletons, with 0.2% to 0.3% in the top ten. The source is an adult with an advanced solid tumor such as melanoma, head and neck, liver or kidney cancer. Specimen: CD4+ or CD8+ T cells sorted from blood, collected in a trial of the OX40 agonist ivuxolimab. The chain recombines TRBV5-4 with TRBJ1-3; D may be TRBD1 (6 bases). CDR3 nucleotides: TGTGCCAGCAGCTCCCGGGTGGGCAGGGGTTCGCACGGAAACACCATATATTTT. The encoded protein is CASSSRVGRGSHGNTIYF.